Listed here are 23 T cell receptor beta chains from one sample, sequenced in a study of T cell clonality in common variable immunodeficiency. This table comes from immunoSEQ multiplex PCR, and its TCRdb copy is limited to in-frame clones, with some not included. This repertoire holds approximately 34,000 clones, and none appear only once. Sequencing input: peripheral blood mononuclear cells. Receptors originate from a person aged 18 to 70 in good health.

The table lists this clone with many counts. The CDR3 goes on 3 residues after the read ends, and that part is filled in from the germline J gene. The chain carries TRBV23-1 and TRBJ2-7; maybe TRBD2 (6 bases). Being an ORF, TRBV23-1 has a function that is uncertain. This CDR3 contains 14 residues. V was shortened by 6 bases and J by 0 bases, with 12 bases between the two germline ends. The CDR3 loop reads CASSQEEGSYEQYF. CDR3 bases read: TGCGCCAGCAGCCAAGAGGAGGGCTCCTACGAG.

This clone was picked up many times. The read is 3 residues too short to cover the CDR3 end, so that end is filled in from the germline J gene. The chain recombines TRBV14 with TRBJ2-3; D is ambiguous. The CDR3 sequence is 12 residues long. Trimming removed 4 bases from V and 6 bases from J, with 8 bases in between. Per germline, CDR1 SGHDN and CDR2 FVKESK. The CDR3 loop reads CASSLFRDTQYF. Incomplete CDR3 DNA: TGTGCCAGCAGCCTTTTTCGGGATACG.

This clone was counted at least ten times. The CDR3 is cut off 3 residues early in the read; its end comes from the germline J gene. This chain connects TRBV20-1 to TRBJ1-6; 9 bases match TRBD1. Germline CDR1 and CDR2: DFQATT and SNEGSKA (reference sequence). This CDR3 has 15 residues. The trim removed 0 bases at V and 10 bases at J, leaving 7 bases unmatched. CDR3 bases read: TGCAGTGCTAGAGAGGGGGGACAGGGTCAGTCACCC. This translates into CSAREGGQGQSP. The entire CDR3 reads CSAREGGQGQSPLHF.

Many counts were recorded for this clone. The CDR3 extends 3 residues past the end of the read, so its final part is completed from the germline J gene. This sequence joins TRBV5-1 and TRBJ1-2, with 7 bases that match TRBD1. The CDR3 extends over 17 amino acids. V was clipped by 0 bases and J by 0 bases; unmatched bases: 8. Germline CDR1 reads SGHRS; CDR2 reads YFSETQ. The CDR3 is CASSLETGARANYGYTF. CDR3 DNA (partial): TGCGCCAGCAGCTTGGAAACAGGGGCGAGAGCTAACTATGGC.

This clone came up many times. The read halts 3 residues ahead of the CDR3 end, with the missing end drawn from the germline J gene. The chain employs TRBV30 and TRBJ1-5; 11 bases map to TRBD1. V lost 2 bases, J lost 4 bases, and 10 bases stayed unmatched. This CDR3 has 17 residues. Looked up from germline, CDR1 is GTSNPN and CDR2 is SVGIG (reference sequence). The CDR3 bases that were read are TGTGCCTGGAGTACACCCGGGACAGGGGGGTGGAATCAGCCC. It codes for CAWSTPGTGGWNQP. The full CDR3 reads CAWSTPGTGGWNQPQHF.

This clone was observed many times. With the read ending 3 residues before the CDR3 end, the germline J gene is used to fill in that end. The chain couples TRBV30 to TRBJ1-4, with D possibly TRBD1 on 6 matching bases. V dropped 7 bases and J dropped 3 bases, with 9 bases sitting between them. The V gene's germline CDR1 is GTSNPN and CDR2 SVGIG (reference sequence). The CDR3 is 12 residues long. CDR3 DNA, as far as it was read: TGTGCCTTTGACAGGTCTAATGAAAAA. The encoded protein is CAFDRSNEK. The full CDR3 protein reads CAFDRSNEKLFF.

At least ten counts were recorded for this clone. Sequencing ends 3 residues short of the CDR3 end; the germline J gene provides the rest. The chain recombines TRBV6-1 with TRBJ1-3; a possible D gene is TRBD1 (5 bases). The CDR3 is 15 amino acids. Germline values: CDR1 MNHNS, CDR2 SASEGT. V lost 4 bases, J lost 0 bases, and 10 bases lay in between. CDR3 protein: CASSGQPYSGNTIYF. The CDR3 DNA, read in part, is TGTGCCAGCAGTGGACAGCCATACTCTGGAAACACC.

This clone was seen many times. The read gets to within 3 residues of the CDR3 end, and the germline J gene fills in the rest. The gene calls are TRBV18 and TRBJ1-5; no definite D call. The V gene lost 0 bases and the J gene lost 3 bases, with 12 bases spanning the gap. The CDR3 sequence is 16 residues long. CDR1 is KGHSH and CDR2 is LQKENI in the germline V gene. Partial CDR3 DNA: TGTGCCAGCTCACCACCAGCGGAAGGGAACAATCAGCCC. Encoded protein: CASSPPAEGNNQP. The full CDR3 protein is CASSPPAEGNNQPQHF.

This clone was seen many times. The read ends 3 residues before the CDR3 terminus; that terminus is restored from the germline J gene. This chain links TRBV7-9 with TRBJ2-2; unclear D gene. There are 15 residues in the CDR3. Trimming stripped 2 bases from V and 0 bases from J, with 7 bases between. Germline CDR1 and CDR2: SEHNR and FQNEAQ (reference sequence). The CDR3 bases that were read are TGTGCCAGCAGCTTAATGCAGACGAACACCGGGGAG. It yields the protein CASSLMQTNTGE. The whole CDR3 protein reads CASSLMQTNTGELFF.

Ten or more counts support this clone. The CDR3 end is not reached by the read, which stops 3 residues before it; the germline J gene fills it in. J is TRBJ2-1 and V is TRBV20-1, with 8 positions matching TRBD2. J lost 8 bases, V lost 5 bases, and 8 bases had no gene match. The CDR3 runs to 13 residues. Germline assignment: CDR1 DFQATT and CDR2 SNEGSKA (reference sequence). The CDR3 bases that were read are TGCAGTGCTTCTAGAAGCGGGAGCGATGAG. It translates to CSASRSGSDE. The whole CDR3 protein is CSASRSGSDEQFF.

This clone rates as medium-sized. The missing CDR3 end, 3 residues past where the read stops, is filled in from the germline J gene. This chain uses TRBV6-2 or TRBV6-3 with TRBJ2-3; D gene ambiguous. This CDR3 spans 12 amino acids. CDR1 MNHEY and CDR2 SVGEGT come from the germline V gene. The germline V and J ends were trimmed by 8 bases and 1 base, with 7 bases remaining between them. CDR3 bases read: TGTGCCAGCGGTCCGGGCACAGATACG. Protein sequence: CASGPGTDT. The whole CDR3 is CASGPGTDTQYF.

This clone has at least ten counts. Read data end 3 residues before the CDR3 end; the end is taken from the germline J gene. The chain links TRBV5-1 to TRBJ1-1; 7 positions match TRBD1. J gave up 4 bases and V 4 bases, and 10 bases lay outside the gene matches. The CDR3 covers 15 residues. Germline V gives CDR1 SGHRS, CDR2 YFSETQ. CDR3 sequence: CASSPGQLSGTEAFF. CDR3 DNA, as far as it was read: TGCGCCAGCAGCCCGGGACAGCTAAGTGGCACTGAA. Full variable domain (remainder filled in from reference TRBV5-1 and TRBJ1-1): KAGVTQTPRYLIKTRGQQVTLSCSPISGHRSVSWYQQTPGQGLQFLFEYFSETQRNKGNFPGRFSGRQFSNSRSEMNVSTLELGDSALYLCASSPGQLSGTEAFFGQGTRLTVV.

This clone was recorded at least ten times. The CDR3: CASLGLAGGIWETQYF. The covered CDR3 bases are TGTGCCAGCCTGGGACTAGCGGGAGGCATATGGGAGACC. This chain connects TRBV28 to TRBJ2-5; 15 bases align to TRBD2. The read halts 3 residues ahead of the CDR3 end, with the missing end drawn from the germline J gene. The CDR3 contains 16 residues. With 8 bases clipped from V and 5 bases from J, the junction kept 9 bases outside the gene matches. Germline assignment: CDR1 MDHEN and CDR2 SYDVKM.

The table lists this clone with many counts. The sequenced fragment ends 3 residues before the CDR3 boundary, so the rest is inferred from the germline J gene. The V and J genes are TRBV11-3 and TRBJ2-1; D gene uncertain. The CDR3 has 13 residues. Germline V gives CDR1 SGHNT, CDR2 YENEEA. The germline V and J ends were trimmed by 5 bases and 9 bases, with 14 bases remaining between them. CDR3 sequence: CASSRNQEGEQFF. The part of the CDR3 DNA that was read is TGTGCCAGCAGCCGTAACCAGGAAGGTGAG.

This clone was recorded many times. The sequence runs out 3 residues before the end of the CDR3; the remainder is reconstructed from the germline J gene. The chain has TRBV24-1 and TRBJ2-1; D is unresolved. Trimming removed 2 bases from V and 4 bases from J, with 5 bases in between. The CDR3 has 13 amino acids. In germline, CDR1 is KGHDR, CDR2 SFDVKD. CDR3 sequence: CATSDSMYNEQFF. Partial CDR3 DNA: TGTGCCACCAGTGATTCCATGTACAATGAG.

This clone has ten or more counts. With the read ending 3 residues before the CDR3 end, the germline J gene is used to fill in that end. This sequence joins TRBV5-5 and TRBJ2-7; TRBD2 agrees at 7 bases. The V gene's germline CDR1 is SGHKS and CDR2 YYEKEE (reference sequence). The junction had 6 bases not matched to a gene; V was cut back by 1 base and J by 5 bases. This CDR3 is 14 amino acids long. CDR3 sequence: CASSLIGGSDEQYF. The covered CDR3 bases are TGTGCCAGCAGCTTGATTGGCGGGAGTGACGAG.

This clone is labeled medium-sized. The read finishes 3 residues shy of the CDR3 end, and the germline J gene is used to complete it. This chain joins TRBV10-3 and TRBJ2-6; maybe TRBD2 (6 bases). The V and J ends lost 8 bases and 2 bases respectively, with 13 bases between them. CDR3 size: 15 residues. Germline CDR1 and CDR2: ENHRY and SYGVKD. CDR3 sequence reads: CAIYNGGAGANVLTF. The sequenced CDR3 bases are TGTGCCATCTACAACGGGGGAGCTGGGGCCAACGTC.

This clone was found many times. Sequencing ends 3 residues short of the CDR3 end; the germline J gene provides the rest. V gene TRBV6-1 combines with J gene TRBJ1-2; 7 nucleotides line up with TRBD1. V dropped 4 bases and J dropped 1; count of bases not matched to a gene: 6. The V gene's germline CDR1 is MNHNS and CDR2 SASEGT. This CDR3 region has 15 residues. Partial CDR3 DNA: TGTGCCAGCAGTGGAGGACAGGCTAATAACTATGGC. Translating it yields CASSGGQANNYG. The full CDR3 protein reads CASSGGQANNYGYTF.

This clone was recorded a few times. The read finishes 3 residues shy of the CDR3 end, and the germline J gene is used to complete it. The chain has TRBV2 and TRBJ1-5; TRBD1 might be the D (6 bases). CDR3 length: 15 amino acids. CDR1 and CDR2 from the germline V gene are SNHLY and FYNNEI. Trimming pared 7 bases from V and 4 bases from J, leaving 17 bases between. The CDR3 sequence: CASTQRGGGNQPQHF. CDR3 bases read: TGTGCCAGCACCCAGAGAGGAGGGGGTAATCAGCCC.

In its sample, this clone was seen many times. The read finishes 3 residues shy of the CDR3 end, and the germline J gene is used to complete it. V is TRBV6-1 and J is TRBJ2-7; possible D gene TRBD1, 6 bases. V dropped 1 base and J dropped 2 bases, with 9 bases sitting between them. This CDR3 region has 14 residues. The germline CDR1 and CDR2 sequences are MNHNS and SASEGT. The CDR3 here is CASSEDQGPYEQYF. CDR3 bases read: TGTGCCAGCAGTGAAGACCAGGGGCCCTACGAG.

This clone was counted many times. The read ends 3 residues shy of where the CDR3 ends; the end is completed using the germline J gene. The chain joins TRBV12-3 or TRBV12-4 to TRBJ2-1; a possible D gene is TRBD2 (6 bases). Trimming shortened V by 4 bases and J by 4 bases, and 20 bases separated the two germline ends. The length of the CDR3 is 17 residues. The part of the CDR3 DNA that was read is TGTGCCAGCAGTTCGCAGTTCGGAGGGCCTGGGTACAATGAG. Its translation: CASSSQFGGPGYNE. The entire CDR3 sequence reads CASSSQFGGPGYNEQFF.

This clone appeared many times. The read halts 3 residues ahead of the CDR3 end, with the missing end drawn from the germline J gene. The V gene is TRBV19, the J gene TRBJ2-4; 9 bases map to TRBD2. CDR3 length equals 15 residues. The germline V gene encodes CDR1 LNHDA and CDR2 SQIVND (reference sequence). The part of the CDR3 DNA that was read is TGTGCCAGTAGTACCCTTACTAGCGGGCAAACGGAT. This gives the protein CASSTLTSGQTD. The full CDR3 sequence reads CASSTLTSGQTDQYF.

This clone showed up many times. The DNA ends 3 residues before the CDR3 does, and the rest of the CDR3 is filled in from the germline J gene. The rearrangement uses TRBV19 and TRBJ2-7, with 8 bases aligning to TRBD1. Germline trimming cut 0 bases from V and 4 bases from J; bases unmatched to any gene: 11. Germline assignment: CDR1 LNHDA and CDR2 SQIVND (reference sequence). The CDR3 is 17 amino acids. The CDR3 region is CASSIDGAPGQVYEQYF. CDR3 DNA (partial): TGTGCCAGTAGTATAGATGGAGCTCCGGGACAGGTATACGAG.